This TCR beta chain was recovered during a study of blood T cell repertoires in COVID-19. As handled by the study authors: Amplification of reference gene primers was used by the study to estimate nucleated cell counts. The assay was immunoSEQ multiplex PCR, and TCRdb's table has in-frame clones only and misses some. That table gives V, J and clone size, and the DNA gave D and trimming. The data hold roughly 100,000 clones, with 70% to 90% observed a single time. With V trimmed by 8 bases and J by 7 bases, 11 bases remained unmatched. The CDR3 consists of 15 residues. CDR1 and CDR2 from the germline V gene are SNHLY and FYNNEI.

The TCR comes from a man aged 50 or older in a cohort sampled during active COVID-19. Sequencing was performed on peripheral blood. The gene calls are TRBV2 and TRBJ2-1, with 10 bases fitting TRBD2. DNA for the CDR3: TGTGCCAGCCTCAGCGGGGGGGCATCTCGTAATGAGCAGTTCTTC. Its translation: CASLSGGASRNEQFF.